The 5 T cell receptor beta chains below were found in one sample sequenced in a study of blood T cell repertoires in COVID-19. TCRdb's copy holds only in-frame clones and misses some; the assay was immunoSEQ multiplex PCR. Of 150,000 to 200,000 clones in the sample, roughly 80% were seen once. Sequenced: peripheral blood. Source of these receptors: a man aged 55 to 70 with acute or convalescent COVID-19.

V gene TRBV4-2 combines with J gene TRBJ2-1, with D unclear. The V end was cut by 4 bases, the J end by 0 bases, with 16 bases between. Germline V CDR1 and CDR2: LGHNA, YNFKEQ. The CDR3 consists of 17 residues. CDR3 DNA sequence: TGTGCCAGCAGCCTCTCCGACACGGCCTACTCCTACAATGAGCAGTTCTTC. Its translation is CASSLSDTAYSYNEQFF.

The CDR3 loop reads CASSPRQTQETQYF. The CDR3 DNA reads as TGTGCCAGCAGCCCCCGACAGACCCAAGAGACCCAGTACTTC. V and J are TRBV7-2 and TRBJ2-5; a weak D match, TRBD1 (5 bases). Trimming cost V 5 bases and J 1 base, with 11 bases left between them. CDR3 size: 14 residues. Per the germline V gene, CDR1 is SGHTA and CDR2 is FQGNSA.

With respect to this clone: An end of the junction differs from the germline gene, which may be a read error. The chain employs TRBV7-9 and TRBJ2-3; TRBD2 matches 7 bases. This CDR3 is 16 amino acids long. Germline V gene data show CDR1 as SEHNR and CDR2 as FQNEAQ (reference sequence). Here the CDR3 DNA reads TGTGCAAGCAGCCCCCGCGGCGGGAGAGTGTCAGATACGCAGTATTTT. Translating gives CASSPRGGRVSDTQYF.

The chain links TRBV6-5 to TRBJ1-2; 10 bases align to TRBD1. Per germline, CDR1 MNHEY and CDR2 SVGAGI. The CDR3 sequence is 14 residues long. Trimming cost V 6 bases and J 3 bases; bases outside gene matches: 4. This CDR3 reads CASRPGTGDYGYTF. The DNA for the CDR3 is TGTGCCAGCAGACCCGGGACAGGGGACTATGGCTACACCTTC.

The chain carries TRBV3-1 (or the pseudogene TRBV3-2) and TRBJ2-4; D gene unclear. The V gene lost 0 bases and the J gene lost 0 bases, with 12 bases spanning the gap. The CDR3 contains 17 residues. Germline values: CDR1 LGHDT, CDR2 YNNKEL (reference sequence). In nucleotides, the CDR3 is TGTGCCAGCAGCCAAGATCTGGCGGATTTAGCCAAAAACATTCAGTACTTC. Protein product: CASSQDLADLAKNIQYF.